This T cell receptor (beta chain) appears in the sequencing data of a study of cytomegalovirus exposure and HLA in healthy donors. Study-wide results and caveats: Solely CMV serostatus was available to characterize immune exposure. Through in vitro validation, three CMV-associated chains were shown to be specific for CMV antigens. Sequencing probably produced one cluster of sequence variants that were highly shared. In a later analysis, TCR beta V- and J-gene trimming was associated with a missense DCLRE1C variant.

On this clone itself: Its antigen is unknown.

CDR3 length: 17 amino acids. The germline CDR1 and CDR2 sequences are SGHDN and FVKESK. J was trimmed by 4 bases and V by 4 bases; bases with no gene match: 11. The PCR was carried out with 60 Vbeta primers and 13 Jbeta primers. Clones were read by immunoSEQ multiplex PCR, and TCRdb kept only the in-frame ones, dropping some. The sample carries about 120,000 clones, around 76% recorded once. This TCR was sampled from a man aged 55 to 70 in good health and CMV-seropositive. The sample comprised PBMCs. This chain joins TRBV14 and TRBJ1-3; 9 bases fit TRBD1. The CDR3: CASSPGTGQGRGNTIYF. CDR3 in DNA: TGTGCCAGCAGCCCCGGGACAGGGCAAGGGAGAGGAAACACCATATATTTT.